The clone carrying this TCR beta chain has ten or more counts. Germline V gene data show CDR1 as MNHEY and CDR2 as SMNVEV (reference sequence). The CDR3 length is 16 residues. V lost 2 bases, J lost 6 bases, and 16 bases lay in between. The data stem from a study of T cells in Graves' hyperthyroidism and ophthalmopathy. Together with thyroid ultrasound, orbital computed tomography, serum thyroxine and TRAb, clinical symptoms were used for diagnoses. Authors of the study amplified TCR beta CDR3 regions from RNA transcripts. The study used the HTBI primer set for a first-round RT-PCR of the TCR CDR3. TCRdb processed the multiplex PCR reads anew with MiXCR; each CDR3 protein has one entry. There are around 500,000 distinct CDR3 sequences in the sample; about 14% occur only once, and around 14% lies in the top ten.

This sequence was found in a woman aged 40 to 55 with Graves' hyperthyroidism. The chain employs TRBV27 and TRBJ2-2; D unclear. Sequencing was performed on blood. CDR3 sequence (DNA): TGTGCCAGCAGTTTAGGGATCGGAGTAGTGGCCGGGGAGCTGTTTTTT. Translating gives CASSLGIGVVAGELFF.